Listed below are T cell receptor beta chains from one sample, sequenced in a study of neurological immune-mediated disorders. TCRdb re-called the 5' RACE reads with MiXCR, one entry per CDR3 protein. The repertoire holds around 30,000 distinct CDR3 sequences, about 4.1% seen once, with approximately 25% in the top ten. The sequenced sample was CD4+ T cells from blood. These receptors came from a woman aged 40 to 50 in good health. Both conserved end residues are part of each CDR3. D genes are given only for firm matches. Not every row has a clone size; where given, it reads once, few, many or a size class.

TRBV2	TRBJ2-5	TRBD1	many	CASSLRTGWGETQYF	TGTGCCAGCAGTCTAAGGACAGGGTGGGGAGAGACCCAGTACTTC
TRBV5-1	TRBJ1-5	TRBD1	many	CASSNGQDQPQHF	TGCGCCAGCAGCAACGGACAGGATCAGCCCCAGCATTTT
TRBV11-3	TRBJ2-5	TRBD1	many	CASSLGDRARGETQYF	TGTGCCAGCAGCTTAGGGGACAGGGCTCGGGGAGAGACCCAGTACTTC
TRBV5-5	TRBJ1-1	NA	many	CASSLLIGGGPEAFF	TGTGCCAGCAGCTTGCTGATAGGGGGGGGACCTGAAGCTTTCTTT
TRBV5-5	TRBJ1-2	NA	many	CASSLFEGSRGYTF	TGTGCCAGCAGCTTGTTTGAGGGTTCCCGTGGCTACACCTTC
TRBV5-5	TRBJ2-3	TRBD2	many	CASSLAGGLAGTRTDTQYF	TGTGCCAGCAGCTTGGCCGGGGGACTAGCGGGGACCCGGACGGATACGCAGTATTTT
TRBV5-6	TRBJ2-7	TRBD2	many	CASSPRVRTSGSRINEQYF	TGTGCCAGCAGCCCGAGGGTAAGGACTAGCGGGAGCCGGATAAACGAGCAGTACTTC
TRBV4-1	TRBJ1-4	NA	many	CASSPTGRNEKLFF	TGCGCCAGCAGCCCAACAGGGAGGAATGAAAAACTGTTTTTT
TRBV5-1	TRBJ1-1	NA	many	CASGPYGGSKAEAFF	TGCGCCAGCGGCCCCTATGGGGGCTCCAAGGCTGAAGCTTTCTTT
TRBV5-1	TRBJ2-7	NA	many	CASSFRPGDEQYF	TGCGCCAGCAGCTTCAGACCCGGCGACGAGCAGTACTTC
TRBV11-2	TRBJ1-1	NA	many	CASSLDRLGTEAFF	TGTGCCAGCAGCTTAGATAGGTTGGGAACTGAAGCTTTCTTT
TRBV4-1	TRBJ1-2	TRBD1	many	CASSQEGTGINYGYTF	TGCGCCAGCAGCCAAGAAGGGACAGGAATTAACTATGGCTACACCTTC
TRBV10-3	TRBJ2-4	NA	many	CAISDPSRGSYKNIQYF	TGTGCCATCAGTGATCCCTCGAGGGGATCATACAAAAACATTCAGTACTTC
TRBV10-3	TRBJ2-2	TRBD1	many	CAISGTGYTGELFF	TGTGCCATCTCCGGGACAGGGTACACCGGGGAGCTGTTTTTT
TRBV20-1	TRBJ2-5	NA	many	CSGMGGAQYF	TGCAGTGGTATGGGTGGGGCCCAGTACTTC
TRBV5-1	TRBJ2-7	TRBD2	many	CASSPAGSGRYEQYF	TGCGCCAGCAGCCCCGCGGGTAGCGGGAGATACGAGCAGTACTTC
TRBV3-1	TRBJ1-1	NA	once	CASSQEYEVGMAFF	TGTGCCAGCAGCCAAGAATACGAGGTTGGGATGGCTTTCTTT
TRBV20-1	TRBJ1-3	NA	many	CALKGPGNTIYF	TGCGCTTTGAAGGGGCCTGGAAACACCATATATTTT
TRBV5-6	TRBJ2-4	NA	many	CASSLVGMAKNIQYF	TGTGCCAGCAGCTTGGTGGGGATGGCCAAAAACATTCAGTACTTC
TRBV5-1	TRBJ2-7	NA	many	CASSLEGPKGRYEQYF	TGCGCCAGCAGCTTGGAGGGACCCAAGGGCAGATACGAGCAGTACTTC
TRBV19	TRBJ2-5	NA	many	CASGRGQETQYF	TGTGCCAGTGGCAGGGGCCAAGAGACCCAGTACTTC
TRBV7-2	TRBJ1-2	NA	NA	CASSVIRTPPYGYTF	TGTGCCAGCAGCGTAATCCGGACACCACCCTATGGCTACACCTTC
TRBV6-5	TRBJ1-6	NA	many	CASSFGDFNSPLHF	TGTGCCAGCAGTTTCGGGGATTTTAATTCACCCCTCCACTTT
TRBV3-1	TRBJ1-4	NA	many	CASSQSPPPRWSEKLFF	TGTGCCAGCAGCCAATCCCCCCCTCCCAGGTGGAGTGAAAAACTGTTTTTT
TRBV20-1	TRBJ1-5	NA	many	CSATQDSYSNQPQHF	TGCAGTGCCACCCAAGACAGCTATAGCAATCAGCCCCAGCATTTT
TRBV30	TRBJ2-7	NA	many	CAWSVRTEKQYF	TGTGCCTGGAGTGTAAGGACAGAAAAGCAGTACTTC
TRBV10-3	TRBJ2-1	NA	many	CAIRRGFEQFF	TGTGCCATCAGAAGGGGGTTTGAGCAGTTCTTC
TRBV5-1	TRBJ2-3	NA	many	CASSPKDKTSTDTQYF	TGCGCCAGCAGCCCGAAAGACAAGACTAGCACAGATACGCAGTATTTT
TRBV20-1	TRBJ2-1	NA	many	CSARGWGTGSSYNEQFF	TGCAGTGCTAGAGGTTGGGGGACGGGGAGCTCCTACAATGAGCAGTTCTTC
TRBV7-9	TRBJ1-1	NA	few	CASSSTVGSFF	TGTGCCAGCAGCTCGACAGTAGGTTCTTTCTTT
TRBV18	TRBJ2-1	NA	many	CASSRTDRHEQFF	TGTGCCAGCTCCCGGACCGACCGCCATGAGCAGTTCTTC
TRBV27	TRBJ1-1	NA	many	CASSLLRDGSLTTEAFF	TGTGCCAGCAGTTTATTAAGGGATGGCAGCCTCACAACTGAAGCTTTCTTT
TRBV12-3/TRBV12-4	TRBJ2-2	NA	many	CASTVGVHTGELFF	TGTGCCAGCACCGTCGGGGTGCACACCGGGGAGCTGTTTTTT
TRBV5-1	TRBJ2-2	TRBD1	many	CASSSNPQGATGELFF	TGCGCCAGCAGCTCAAACCCACAGGGGGCGACCGGGGAGCTGTTTTTT
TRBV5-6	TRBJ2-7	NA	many	CASSLGRTGPLRRYEQYF	TGTGCCAGCAGCTTGGGGAGGACGGGACCGCTGAGGAGGTACGAGCAGTACTTC
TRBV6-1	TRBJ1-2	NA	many	CASSEALDQGYTF	TGTGCCAGCAGTGAAGCGCTAGACCAGGGATACACCTTC
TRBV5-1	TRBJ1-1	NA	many	CASSSVAGDTEAFF	TGCGCCAGCAGCTCGGTGGCGGGGGACACTGAAGCTTTCTTT
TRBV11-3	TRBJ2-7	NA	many	CASSSRSGPFYEQYF	TGTGCCAGCAGTTCCCGTTCTGGACCCTTTTACGAGCAGTACTTC
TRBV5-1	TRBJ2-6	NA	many	CASSRQAYSGANVLTF	TGCGCCAGCAGCCGGCAGGCTTACTCTGGGGCCAACGTCCTGACTTTC
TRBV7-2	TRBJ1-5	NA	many	CASSLEGGGNQPQHF	TGTGCCAGCAGCTTAGAAGGGGGTGGTAATCAGCCCCAGCATTTT
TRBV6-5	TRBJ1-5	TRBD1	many	CASSYGTGVQPQHF	TGTGCCAGCAGTTATGGGACAGGGGTTCAGCCCCAGCATTTT